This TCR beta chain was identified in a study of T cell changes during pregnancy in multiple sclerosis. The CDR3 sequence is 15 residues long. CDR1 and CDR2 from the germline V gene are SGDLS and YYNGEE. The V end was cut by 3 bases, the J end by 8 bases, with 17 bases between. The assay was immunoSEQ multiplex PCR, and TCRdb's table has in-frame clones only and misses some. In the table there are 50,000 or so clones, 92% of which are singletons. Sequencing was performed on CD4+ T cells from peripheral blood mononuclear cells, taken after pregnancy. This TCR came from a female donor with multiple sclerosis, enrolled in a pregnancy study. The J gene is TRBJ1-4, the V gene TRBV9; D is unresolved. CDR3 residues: CASSDRTGLGEKLFF. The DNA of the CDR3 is TGTGCCAGCAGCGATCGGACTGGGTTGGGAGAAAAACTGTTTTTT.